This section outlines one TCR beta chain sequence together with its context. The CDR3 extends over 13 amino acids. Looked up from germline, CDR1 is SNHLY and CDR2 is FYNNEI. Unmatched junction bases numbered 6, after V lost 8 bases and J lost 5 bases. This specimen comes from a study of blood T cell repertoires in COVID-19. Produced via immunoSEQ multiplex PCR; TCRdb's table is partial and in-frame only. Of approximately 40,000 clones listed, 87% were seen once; the top ten hold roughly 4.3%. This clonotype originated in a man between 60 and 75 years old with COVID-19, enrolled during active disease. The chain combines TRBV2 with TRBJ1-2; 9 nucleotides align to TRBD1. The material sequenced was peripheral blood. CDR3 DNA sequence: TGTGCCAGCTCGAACAGGGGGCTATATGGCTACACCTTC. Its translation is CASSNRGLYGYTF.